The 7 T cell receptor beta chains listed next were all sequenced from one sample in a study of identical twins. A single record per CDR3 protein comes from TCRdb applying MiXCR to the 5' RACE reads. The repertoire consists of about 920,000 distinct CDR3 sequences, with approximately 13% occurring once and the leading ten covering around 1.5%. In addition, the sample was reused for a study of yellow fever vaccine responses in identical twins.

Sequenced: PBMCs. These receptors were taken from a woman younger than 30 in good health.

This clonotype was seen a handful of times. V usage is TRBV6-1 and J usage is TRBJ2-7, with 8 bases matching TRBD2. In germline, CDR1 is MNHNS, CDR2 SASEGT. J was trimmed by 2 bases and V by 0 bases; bases with no gene match: 6. The CDR3 totals 16 residues. This chain's CDR3 is CASSEASGINTYEQYF. The CDR3 DNA reads TGTGCCAGCAGTGAAGCTAGCGGGATAAACACCTACGAGCAGTACTTC.

The chain combines TRBV12-3 or TRBV12-4 with TRBJ2-4; D remains ambiguous. The germline V and J ends were trimmed by 2 bases and 6 bases, with 8 bases remaining between them. This CDR3 spans 13 amino acids. The CDR3 DNA reads TGTGCCAGCAGTTTAACTTACTTAAACATTCAGTACTTC. Its protein is CASSLTYLNIQYF.

This clonotype appeared many times. The chain employs TRBV11-2 and TRBJ2-2; D is unclear. Trimming left V 0 bases short and J 4 bases short, with 15 bases between. The CDR3 loop spans 17 amino acids. Germline values: CDR1 SGHAT, CDR2 FQNNGV. Here the CDR3 reads CASSLDWRLGGTGELFF. DNA for the CDR3: TGTGCCAGCAGCTTAGATTGGCGCCTCGGCGGCACCGGGGAGCTGTTTTTT.

This clonotype was seen a handful of times. CDR3 DNA sequence: TGCGCCAGCTCTCCGCGGGGGGGCGGAGATACGCAGTATTTT. Protein: CASSPRGGGDTQYF. This chain links TRBV10-2 with TRBJ2-3; 9 positions match TRBD2. Germline loops: CDR1 WSHSY, CDR2 SAAADI. J lost 5 bases, V lost 8 bases, and 8 bases had no gene match. This CDR3 comprises 14 residues.

The table lists this clonotype with many counts. The V call is TRBV11-2, the J call TRBJ2-1; 9 nucleotides line up with TRBD2. CDR1 SGHAT and CDR2 FQNNGV come from the germline V gene. Germline trimming cut 1 base from V and 5 bases from J; bases unmatched to any gene: 3. This CDR3 is 15 amino acids long. The DNA for the CDR3 is TGTGCCAGCAGCTTAGGGCGGGGGGGAAACAATGAGCAGTTCTTC. Its translation: CASSLGRGGNNEQFF. Combining the CDR3 with reference TRBV11-2 and TRBJ2-1 gives the whole variable domain EAGVAQSPRYKIIEKRQSVAFWCNPISGHATLYWYQQILGQGPKLLIQFQNNGVVDDSQLPKDRFSAERLKGVDSTLKIQPAKLEDSAVYLCASSLGRGGNNEQFFGPGTRLTVL.

V is TRBV7-9 and J is TRBJ1-2; 9 nucleotides agree with TRBD1. The trim removed 4 bases at V and 7 bases at J, leaving 13 bases unmatched. The CDR3 runs to 16 residues. Germline CDR1 is SEHNR and CDR2 is FQNEAQ (reference sequence). The CDR3: CASSYAGTGPRSGYTF. CDR3 in DNA: TGTGCCAGCAGCTACGCCGGGACAGGGCCCCGTTCTGGCTACACCTTC.

This chain uses TRBV28 with TRBJ1-4; a possible D gene is TRBD1 (6 bases). Looked up from germline, CDR1 is MDHEN and CDR2 is SYDVKM. CDR3 length equals 15 residues. Trimming pared 1 base from V and 8 bases from J, leaving 14 bases between. CDR3 protein: CASSLLRGAGEKLFF. In nucleotides, the CDR3 is TGTGCCAGCAGTTTATTGCGGGGGGCCGGCGAAAAACTGTTTTTT.